This T cell receptor beta chain was identified in a study of vaccination and CD4 T cells after COVID-19 (dated by TCRdb to 2022 to 2024). About the study as a whole: Every convalescent patient had a positive nasal swab PCR test for SARS-CoV-2, with mild disease in 9 or 10 patients and severe disease in one. The convalescent cohort comprised six males and four females, including two Hispanic individuals, seven Caucasians, two Asians and one multiracial person. Participants received two doses of either the Pfizer-BioNTech BNT162b2 vaccine (n=8) or the Moderna mRNA-1273 vaccine (n=2). Post-COVID blood samples from convalescent patients were collected a median of about 110 days after diagnosis, with a range of about 35 to 180 days. Post-vaccine blood samples were obtained a median of about 70 days after the second vaccine dose, with a range of roughly 14 to 241 days. Culture stimuli were overlapping spike peptide pools from SARS-CoV-2 and from the common cold coronaviruses HCoV-NL63, HCoV-OC43 and HCoV-229E. As controls, cultures received a CEFX viral epitope pool (the positive control), an HIV-1 Nef peptide pool (the negative control), or no peptide at all. The spike-specific CD4+ TCR repertoire was compared before and after mRNA vaccination in approximately 9 COVID-19 convalescent patients and a handful of infection-naive healthy vaccine recipients. Points the paper makes about the study in general: The median number of SARS-CoV-2-reactive clonotypes rose from approximately 20 after infection to approximately 41 after vaccination, but the change was not significant. Among the post-vaccine SARS-CoV-2-reactive clones in convalescent patients, a median approximately 90% showed up only after vaccination, which suggests vaccine-specific priming. Nearly all vaccine-specific clones in convalescent patients (304 of 307) were mono-reactive for SARS-CoV-2 spike rather than cross-reactive with common cold coronaviruses. Relatively few convalescent patients were included in the study, and early timepoints after natural infection were not analyzed.

CDR1 and CDR2 were assigned from the germline V gene as MNHNS and SASEGT. The CDR3 contains 16 residues, cysteine and phenylalanine counted. Only the CDR3 DNA stays, 48 bases, in frame from base 1. Deletion took 4 bases off V and 2 bases off J, with a span of 16 bases between the germline ends. As to this clonotype: Its antigen is not yet known. There are no base qualities to consult, and no much larger clone falls within one base.

Receptors were amplified or captured by PCR. TCR sequencing of DNA from cultured CD4+ T cells used the Oncomine TCR Beta short-read assay at the Johns Hopkins FTIC core. The QIAamp micro DNA kit was used to extract genomic DNA from the cultured CD4+ T cells. The Oncomine TCR Beta libraries from cultured CD4+ T cells were pooled using unique dual indexes and then sequenced on an Illumina iSeq 100. On the study's bioinformatics: Non-productive sequences were removed, and CDR3s not starting with C, not ending with F or W, or shorter than 7 amino acids were discarded. The MANAFEST web application identified antigen-specific clonotypes by comparing peptide-stimulated wells against reference wells and other culture wells. Positive clones required FDR below 0.05, an odds ratio above 5, and productive frequency above 0.1% in at least two of three replicate wells. A clonotype was classed as cross-reactive if the clonotype showed significant expansion both in SARS-CoV-2 spike wells and in at least one common cold coronavirus spike condition. Levenshtein distances (stringdist) and unrooted phylogenetic trees (ape) in R version 3.6.1 were used to assess CDR3 homology. TCRdb handled the public reads itself, with Q25 trimming in fastp and clone calling in MiXCR, and kept productive beta chains. When rows share a CDR3 protein, they turn into one entry using the most common DNA and genes. In this record, the V and J calls reflect TCRdb's handling and not the investigators' own analysis. The sample includes over 14,000 distinct CDR3 sequences, with approximately 47% observed a single time. Together, the top ten hold roughly an eighth of the sample.

The treatment or condition label, as the study defines it: approximately 10-day PBMC culture with coronavirus spike peptide pools or control peptides (ViraFEST assay). The study used the ViraFEST assay, which expanded antigen-specific T cells with peptide pools and then identified expanded clonotypes by TCR sequencing. The convalescent patients' positive SARS-CoV-2 PCR tests fell between March and December 2020, which was before the Alpha, Beta and Delta variants emerged in the United States. Each well held more than 1.5 million PBMCs cultured in IMDM containing roughly 5.4% human AB serum and approximately 9.8 IU/ml IL-2, with 10 ug/ml peptide pools added. On days 3 and 7, half of the culture medium was replaced with fresh IL-2-containing medium. Once the cells had been in culture for about 10 days, the EasySep CD4+ T cell isolation kit was used to isolate CD4+ T cells by negative selection. Ficoll-Paque Plus gradient centrifugation was used to isolate PBMCs from whole blood, and the isolated PBMCs were then either used fresh or cryopreserved at -140C. Each culture condition was generally run in triplicate wells.

The rearrangement combines TRBV6-1 with TRBJ2-3; the D gene is perhaps TRBD2, on 7 matching bases. The sample consisted of CD4+ T cells from blood, cultured in vitro. This receptor was obtained from a human donor who had recovered from COVID-19. The CDR3 amino acid sequence is: CASSVGGGPNTDTQYF. The base sequence is TGTGCCAGCAGTGTAGGGGGGGGGCCGAACACAGATACGCAGTATTTT.